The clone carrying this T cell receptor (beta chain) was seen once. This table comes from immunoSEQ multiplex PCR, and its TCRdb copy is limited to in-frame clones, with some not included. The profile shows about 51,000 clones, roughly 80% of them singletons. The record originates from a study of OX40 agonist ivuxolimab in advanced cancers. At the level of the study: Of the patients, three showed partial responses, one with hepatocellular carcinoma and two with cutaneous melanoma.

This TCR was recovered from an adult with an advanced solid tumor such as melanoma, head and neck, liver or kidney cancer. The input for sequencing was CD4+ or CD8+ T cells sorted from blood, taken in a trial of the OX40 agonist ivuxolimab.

The CDR3 DNA reads as TGTGCCAGCAGTTACTCCGGACAGGGTCCAGGGGGCTACACCTTC. It specifies CASSYSGQGPGGYTF. The genes are TRBV6-6 and TRBJ1-2; 8 nucleotides line up with TRBD1. CDR3 length equals 15 residues. The ends lost 0 bases at V and 8 bases at J; junction bases unmatched: 8. Germline V gene data show CDR1 as MNHNY and CDR2 as SVGAGI (reference sequence).